A selection of T cell receptor beta chains follows, all from one sample in a study of naive and memory T cell subsets. TCRdb used MiXCR to reprocess the UMI-ligation and nested PCR reads, holding one entry per CDR3 protein. The sample consists of approximately 85,000 distinct CDR3 sequences, 7% of them appearing once. Specimen: central memory CD4+ T cells from blood. The receptors originated from a human donor in good health. CDR3s include the opening cysteine and the closing phenylalanine or tryptophan. The order of the fields is J gene, D gene, V gene, clone size, CDR3 DNA, CDR3 protein. D genes are given only for firm matches. Size values are once, few and many counts, or a class for expanded clones, and some rows have none.

j_call: TRBJ2-5; d_call: -; v_call: TRBV14; clone_size: many; cdr3_nt: TGTGCCAGCAGCCAGAACCGGGGACAAGAGACCCAGTACTTC; cdr3_aa: CASSQNRGQETQYF
j_call: TRBJ1-2; d_call: -; v_call: TRBV2; clone_size: many; cdr3_nt: TGTGCCAGCAGAAAATCTCAGCAAGACTATGGCTACACCTTC; cdr3_aa: CASRKSQQDYGYTF
j_call: TRBJ2-3; d_call: -; v_call: TRBV18; clone_size: few; cdr3_nt: TGTGCCAGCTCCCAACTCGCCGGATCAGATACGCAGTATTTT; cdr3_aa: CASSQLAGSDTQYF
j_call: TRBJ2-3; d_call: -; v_call: TRBV6-1; clone_size: -; cdr3_nt: TGTGCCAGCAGTGAAAAGGGGGGCGGGGCGATAGTGGCAGATACGCAGTATTTT; cdr3_aa: CASSEKGGGAIVADTQYF
j_call: TRBJ2-1; d_call: TRBD2; v_call: TRBV12-5; clone_size: few; cdr3_nt: TGTGCTAGTGGTTTGGGGACTAGCGGGAGGGCCAATGAGCAGTTCTTC; cdr3_aa: CASGLGTSGRANEQFF
j_call: TRBJ2-5; d_call: -; v_call: TRBV20-1; clone_size: few; cdr3_nt: TGCAGTGCTAGAGGGGCAGCCCTCCTTGAGGGGACCCAGTACTTC; cdr3_aa: CSARGAALLEGTQYF
j_call: TRBJ2-7; d_call: -; v_call: TRBV28; clone_size: many; cdr3_nt: TGTGCCACCTTCGGAGGGGAAATCCACTACGAGCAGTACTTC; cdr3_aa: CATFGGEIHYEQYF
j_call: TRBJ2-7; d_call: TRBD2; v_call: TRBV12-3/TRBV12-4; clone_size: many; cdr3_nt: TGTGCCAGCAGTCGGACTAGCGGGAACTACGAGCAGTACTTC; cdr3_aa: CASSRTSGNYEQYF
j_call: TRBJ2-7; d_call: TRBD2; v_call: TRBV7-2; clone_size: few; cdr3_nt: TGTGCCAGCAGCCTAGCGGGCCCTACCTACGAGCAGTACTTC; cdr3_aa: CASSLAGPTYEQYF
j_call: TRBJ2-3; d_call: TRBD2; v_call: TRBV7-7; clone_size: few; cdr3_nt: TGTGCTAGCAGCCTCAGTAGCGGGAAAGTAGATACGCAGTATTTT; cdr3_aa: CASSLSSGKVDTQYF
j_call: TRBJ1-1; d_call: -; v_call: TRBV20-1; clone_size: -; cdr3_nt: TGCAGTGCTAGGGGCGCGAGGGGGGGCCCGAACACTGAAGCTTTCTTT; cdr3_aa: CSARGARGGPNTEAFF
j_call: TRBJ1-6; d_call: TRBD1; v_call: TRBV7-2; clone_size: many; cdr3_nt: TGTGCCAGCAGCCCAGGGGGAGGCTTCGTTGGGACCCTCCACTTT; cdr3_aa: CASSPGGGFVGTLHF
j_call: TRBJ2-7; d_call: TRBD1; v_call: TRBV19; clone_size: -; cdr3_nt: TGTGCCAGTAGTACCCTGACAGGGACACCCCGCCAGGGCGAGCAGTACTTC; cdr3_aa: CASSTLTGTPRQGEQYF
j_call: TRBJ1-6; d_call: -; v_call: TRBV5-4; clone_size: many; cdr3_nt: TGTGCCAGCAGCCTAAACAGGGCCTTGGGTTCACCCCTCCACTTT; cdr3_aa: CASSLNRALGSPLHF
j_call: TRBJ2-7; d_call: TRBD2; v_call: TRBV30; clone_size: -; cdr3_nt: TGTGCCTGGAAAACGACTAGCGGGAGGTACGAGCAGTACTTC; cdr3_aa: CAWKTTSGRYEQYF
j_call: TRBJ2-5; d_call: TRBD1; v_call: TRBV6-6; clone_size: many; cdr3_nt: TGTGCCAGCAGTGGACAGGGGAAGCGAGAGACCCAGTACTTC; cdr3_aa: CASSGQGKRETQYF
j_call: TRBJ2-3; d_call: TRBD1; v_call: TRBV18; clone_size: few; cdr3_nt: TGTGCCAGCTCACGATACAGACAGGGCGGGACAGATACGCAGTATTTT; cdr3_aa: CASSRYRQGGTDTQYF
j_call: TRBJ1-5; d_call: -; v_call: TRBV18; clone_size: many; cdr3_nt: TGTGCCAGCTCACCCGTCTCCGGGGGCGGAAGCAATCAGCCCCAGCATTTT; cdr3_aa: CASSPVSGGGSNQPQHF
j_call: TRBJ1-1; d_call: -; v_call: TRBV28; clone_size: many; cdr3_nt: TGTGCCAGCAGTGCCTCCTGGGTGACGGAAGCTTTCTTT; cdr3_aa: CASSASWVTEAFF
j_call: TRBJ2-3; d_call: TRBD2; v_call: TRBV7-2; clone_size: -; cdr3_nt: TGTTCCAGCAGCATCATAGCGGGAGGGAGCACAGATACGCAGTATTTT; cdr3_aa: CSSSIIAGGSTDTQYF
j_call: TRBJ1-2; d_call: -; v_call: TRBV2; clone_size: many; cdr3_nt: TGTGCCAGCAGTGAAGCGCCGGGGGGGCCTGGCTACACCTTC; cdr3_aa: CASSEAPGGPGYTF
j_call: TRBJ2-5; d_call: -; v_call: TRBV5-4; clone_size: few; cdr3_nt: TGTGCCAGCAGCTTGGGTGGCCAGAAAGAGACCCAGTACTTC; cdr3_aa: CASSLGGQKETQYF
j_call: TRBJ1-2; d_call: -; v_call: TRBV7-2; clone_size: many; cdr3_nt: TGTGCCAGCAGCCCTAGGGGGTCAGCACTGGGCTACACCTTC; cdr3_aa: CASSPRGSALGYTF
j_call: TRBJ2-1; d_call: -; v_call: TRBV7-2; clone_size: few; cdr3_nt: TGTGCCAGCAGCTTAGATGGCGCTCCTGGCAATGAGCAGTTCTTC; cdr3_aa: CASSLDGAPGNEQFF
j_call: TRBJ2-3; d_call: TRBD1; v_call: TRBV4-2; clone_size: few; cdr3_nt: TGTGCCAGCAGCTCTGGACAGGGTTGGACAGATACGCAGTATTTT; cdr3_aa: CASSSGQGWTDTQYF
j_call: TRBJ1-3; d_call: -; v_call: TRBV9; clone_size: many; cdr3_nt: TGTGCCAGCAGCGTAGTCATGTTCAGGGCTTCCTCTGACTCTGGAAACACCATATATTTT; cdr3_aa: CASSVVMFRASSDSGNTIYF
j_call: TRBJ2-2; d_call: TRBD2; v_call: TRBV5-5; clone_size: few; cdr3_nt: TGTGCCAGCAGCCCCCCGACTAGCGGGAGGGCCGGTGGGTACCTCGGGGAGCTGTTTTTT; cdr3_aa: CASSPPTSGRAGGYLGELFF
j_call: TRBJ2-6; d_call: -; v_call: TRBV3-1; clone_size: -; cdr3_nt: TGTGCCAGCAGCCAAGGGGGGATGATCAGACCATCCTCTGGGGCCAACGTCCTGACTTTC; cdr3_aa: CASSQGGMIRPSSGANVLTF
j_call: TRBJ2-7; d_call: -; v_call: TRBV28; clone_size: many; cdr3_nt: TGTGCCAGCAGACGGACCAACTACGAGCAGTACTTC; cdr3_aa: CASRRTNYEQYF